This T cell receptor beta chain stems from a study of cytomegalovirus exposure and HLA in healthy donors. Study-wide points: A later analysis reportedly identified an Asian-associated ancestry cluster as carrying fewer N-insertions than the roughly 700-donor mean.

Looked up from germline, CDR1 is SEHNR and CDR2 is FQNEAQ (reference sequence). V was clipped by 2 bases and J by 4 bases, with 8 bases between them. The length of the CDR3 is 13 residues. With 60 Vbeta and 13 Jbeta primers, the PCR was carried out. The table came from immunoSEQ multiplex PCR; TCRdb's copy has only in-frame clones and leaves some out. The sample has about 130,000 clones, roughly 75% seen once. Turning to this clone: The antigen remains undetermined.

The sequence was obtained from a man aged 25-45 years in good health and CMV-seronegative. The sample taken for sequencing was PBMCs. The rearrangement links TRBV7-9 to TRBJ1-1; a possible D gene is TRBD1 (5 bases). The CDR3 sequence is CASSLNGGTEAFF. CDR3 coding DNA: TGTGCCAGCAGCTTAAACGGGGGCACTGAAGCTTTCTTT.